This T cell receptor beta chain was retrieved from a study of T cells after yellow fever vaccination. This clonotype occurred many times. They built TCR cDNA with 5'RACE template switching, a step that put in a universal primer site and UMIs. A single record per CDR3 protein comes from TCRdb applying MiXCR to the 5' RACE reads. The repertoire holds about 340,000 distinct CDR3 sequences, with around 12% as singletons. CDR1 and CDR2 (germline): LGHDT, YNNKEL (reference sequence). The CDR3 runs 13 residues. The V end was cut by 5 bases, the J end by 8 bases, with 10 bases between. The chain recombines TRBV3-1 with TRBJ1-6; no definite D call. The receptor was isolated from a young man who received the YFV17D yellow fever vaccine. This material consisted of CD4+ T cells sorted from PBMCs, taken 15 days after the yellow fever booster vaccination. The CDR3 protein is CASSSTRDSPLHF. The CDR3 DNA reads as TGTGCCAGCAGCTCTACGAGGGATTCACCCCTCCACTTT.